Listed here is a single T cell receptor (beta chain). This sample is part of a study of T cell changes during pregnancy in multiple sclerosis. The data were produced by immunoSEQ multiplex PCR, yet TCRdb's version contains in-frame clones alone and is incomplete. The sample has around 70,000 clones; 80% to 95% are singletons. Germline V gene sequence: CDR1 MNHEY, CDR2 SVGAGI. CDR3 length equals 15 residues. Trimming shortened V by 2 bases and J by 4 bases, and 14 bases separated the two germline ends. The source material was peripheral blood, sampled in the second trimester of pregnancy. V gene TRBV6-5 combines with J gene TRBJ1-1; D not resolved. This TCR derives from a female donor with multiple sclerosis, enrolled in a pregnancy study. For the CDR3, the DNA is TGTGCCAGCAGTTACAAGAGGGAAGGATCCACTGAAGCTTTCTTT. Translated: CASSYKREGSTEAFF.